This TCR beta chain is drawn from a study of T cell clonotyping in hematopoietic cell transplantation. Points from the study as a whole: After transplant, recipient diversity fell while pathologically expanded clonotypes grew through day 180.

Libraries were prepared by immunoSEQ multiplex PCR; TCRdb keeps only in-frame clonotypes and omits some of them. The sample lists under 45,000 clones, 95% occurring once. This clone was detected only once. The antigen remains unidentified. The germline CDR1 and CDR2 sequences are SGHTA and FQGNSA. There are 15 residues in the CDR3. Deletions cut 1 base from V and 4 bases from J, with 11 bases between. Specified time point: recipient sample about 28 days before transplant, after cytoreduction. V gene TRBV7-2 combines with J gene TRBJ1-3; no clear D. The sample consisted of peripheral blood mononuclear cells, taken before stem cell transplant. The source of this sequence is a man aged 35-49 years with chronic myeloid leukemia. Some clones in this sample may be carry-over from other donors' samples. In DNA form, the CDR3 reads TGTGCCAGCAGCTTAGAACAGCAAAAGGGAAACACCATATATTTT. Its translation: CASSLEQQKGNTIYF.